What follows describes a single T cell receptor (beta chain). What it recognizes is unknown. The sample originates from a study of cytomegalovirus exposure and HLA in healthy donors. Study-level findings and limits: Among TCR sequences, most were rare, though some public TCRs appeared in many donors.

PCR was performed using 60 Vbeta and 13 Jbeta primers. As processed by the authors: Counted up in a later analysis, unique TCR beta chains came to 65 million to 100 million, with 9.5 million to 13 million shared. Sequenced by immunoSEQ multiplex PCR; TCRdb stores in-frame clones only, minus some. That table furnishes V, J and clone size, whereas the DNA furnished D and trimming. This table holds some 77,000 clones, roughly 80% found once. The clonotype comes from a woman between 35 and 50 years old in good health and CMV-seropositive. Specimen: PBMCs.

The CDR3 bases are TGCGCCAGCAGCGGTATCGGGAGCGGGCGGGGGCCGGGCAATGAGCAGTTCTTC. This gives the protein CASSGIGSGRGPGNEQFF. The rearrangement joins TRBV5-1 to TRBJ2-1; possible D gene TRBD2, 7 bases. V dropped 4 bases and J dropped 6 bases, with 26 bases sitting between them. The CDR3 has 18 amino acids. The germline CDR1 and CDR2 sequences are SGHRS and YFSETQ.